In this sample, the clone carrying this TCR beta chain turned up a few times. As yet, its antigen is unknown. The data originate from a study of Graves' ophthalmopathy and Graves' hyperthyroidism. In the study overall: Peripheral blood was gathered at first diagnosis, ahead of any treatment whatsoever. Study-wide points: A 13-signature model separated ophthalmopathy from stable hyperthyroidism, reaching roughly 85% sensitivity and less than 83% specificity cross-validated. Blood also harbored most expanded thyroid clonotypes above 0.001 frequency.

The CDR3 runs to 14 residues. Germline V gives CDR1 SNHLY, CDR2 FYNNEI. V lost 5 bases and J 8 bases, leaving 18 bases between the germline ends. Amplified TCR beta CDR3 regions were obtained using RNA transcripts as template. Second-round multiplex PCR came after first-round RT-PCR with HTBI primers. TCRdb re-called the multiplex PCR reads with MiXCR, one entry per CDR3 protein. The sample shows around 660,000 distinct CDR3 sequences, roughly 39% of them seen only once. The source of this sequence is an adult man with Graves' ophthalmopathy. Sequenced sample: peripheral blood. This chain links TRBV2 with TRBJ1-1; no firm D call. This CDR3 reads CASSPTGSAVEAFF. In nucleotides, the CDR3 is TGTGCCAGCAGTCCAACCGGGAGCGCCGTGGAAGCTTTCTTT.